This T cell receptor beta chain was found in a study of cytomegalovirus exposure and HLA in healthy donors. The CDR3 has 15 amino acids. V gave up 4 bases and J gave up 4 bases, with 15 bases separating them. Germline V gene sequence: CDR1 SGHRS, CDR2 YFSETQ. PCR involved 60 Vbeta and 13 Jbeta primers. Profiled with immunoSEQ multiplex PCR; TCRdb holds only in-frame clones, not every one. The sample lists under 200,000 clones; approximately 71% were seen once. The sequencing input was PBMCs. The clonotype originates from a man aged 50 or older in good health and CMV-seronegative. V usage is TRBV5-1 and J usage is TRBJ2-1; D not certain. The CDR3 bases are TGCGCCAGCAGCCTCTCTAACCCATTATACAATGAGCAGTTCTTC. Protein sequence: CASSLSNPLYNEQFF.